The present entry profiles one T cell receptor (beta chain) with its context. This entry is derived from a study of shared clonotypes between healthy human individuals. The CDR3 is 19 amino acids. Trimming cost V 2 bases and J 0 bases, with 23 bases left between them. Germline assignment: CDR1 MDHEN and CDR2 SYDVKM. In the authors' workflow: Because ImmunoSEQ provided only junction sequences with no quality scores, the filtering differed. Measured with immunoSEQ multiplex PCR; TCRdb has only the in-frame clones, and not every one. V, J and clone size were drawn from that table, and D and trimming were deduced from the DNA. Of about 1 million clones listed, 75% to 80% were seen once; the top ten hold more than 0.5%.

Sequencing input: memory CD4+ T cells from PBMCs. Subset denoted: CD45RA-negative fraction. This chain uses TRBV28 with TRBJ2-7, with D perhaps TRBD1 or TRBD2 (5 bases each). This clonotype originated in a man aged 18 to 29 in good health. Some clones in this sample may be carry-over from other donors' samples. The DNA of the CDR3 is TGTGCCAGCAGTTTAGTTCCGGGGCCGACTAATCCCAGCTCCTACGAGCAGTACTTC. Its translation is CASSLVPGPTNPSSYEQYF. The variable domain in full, completed from reference TRBV28 and TRBJ2-7, reads DVKVTQSSRYLVKRTGEKVFLECVQDMDHENMFWYRQDPGLGLRLIYFSYDVKMKEKGDIPEGYSVSREKKERFSLILESASTNQTSMYLCASSLVPGPTNPSSYEQYFGPGTRLTVT.